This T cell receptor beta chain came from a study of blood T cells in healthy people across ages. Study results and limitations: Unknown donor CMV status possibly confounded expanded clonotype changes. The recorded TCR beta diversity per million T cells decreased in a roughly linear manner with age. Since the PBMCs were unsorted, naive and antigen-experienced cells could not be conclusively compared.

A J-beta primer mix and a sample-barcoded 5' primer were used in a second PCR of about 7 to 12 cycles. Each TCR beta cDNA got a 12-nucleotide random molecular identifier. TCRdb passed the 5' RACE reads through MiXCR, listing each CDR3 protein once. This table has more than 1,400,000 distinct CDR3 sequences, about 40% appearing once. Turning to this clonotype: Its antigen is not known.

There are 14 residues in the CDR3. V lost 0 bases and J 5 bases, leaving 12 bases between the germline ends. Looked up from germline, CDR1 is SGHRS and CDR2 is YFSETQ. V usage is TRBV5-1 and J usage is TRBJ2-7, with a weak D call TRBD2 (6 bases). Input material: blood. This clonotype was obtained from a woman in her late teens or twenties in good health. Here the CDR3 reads CASSLVAGSNEQYF. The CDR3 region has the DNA TGCGCCAGCAGCTTGGTAGCCGGGAGCAACGAGCAGTACTTC.